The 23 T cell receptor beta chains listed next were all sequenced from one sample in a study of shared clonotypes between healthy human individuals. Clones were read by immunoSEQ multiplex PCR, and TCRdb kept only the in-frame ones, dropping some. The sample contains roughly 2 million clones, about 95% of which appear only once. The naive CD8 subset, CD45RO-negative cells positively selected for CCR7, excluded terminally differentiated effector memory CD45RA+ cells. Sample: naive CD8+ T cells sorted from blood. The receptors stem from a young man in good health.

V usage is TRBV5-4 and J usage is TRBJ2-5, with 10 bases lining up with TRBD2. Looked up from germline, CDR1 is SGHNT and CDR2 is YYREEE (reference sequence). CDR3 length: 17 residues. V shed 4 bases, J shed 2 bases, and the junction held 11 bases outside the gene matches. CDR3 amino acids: CASSPRGAGGAQETQYF. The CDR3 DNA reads TGTGCCAGCAGCCCCCGAGGAGCGGGGGGGGCGCAAGAGACCCAGTACTTC.

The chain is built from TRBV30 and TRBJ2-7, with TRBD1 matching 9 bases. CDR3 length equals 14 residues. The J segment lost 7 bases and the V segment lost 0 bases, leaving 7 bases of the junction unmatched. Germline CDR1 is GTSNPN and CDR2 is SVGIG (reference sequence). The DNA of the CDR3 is TGTGCCTGGAGTGTCGGGACAGGGCTAGTGGAGCAGTACTTC. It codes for CAWSVGTGLVEQYF. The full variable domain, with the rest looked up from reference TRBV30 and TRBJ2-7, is SQTIHQWPATLVQPVGSPLSLECTVEGTSNPNLYWYRQAAGRGLQLLFYSVGIGQISSEVPQNLSASRPQDRQFILSSKKLLLSDSGFYLCAWSVGTGLVEQYFGPGTRLTVT.

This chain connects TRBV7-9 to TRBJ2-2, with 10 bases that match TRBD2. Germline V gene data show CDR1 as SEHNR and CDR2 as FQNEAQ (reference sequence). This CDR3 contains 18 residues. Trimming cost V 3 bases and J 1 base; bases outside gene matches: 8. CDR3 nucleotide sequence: TGTGCCAGCAGCTTGGAACCTCTAGCGGGGGAGAACACCGGGGAGCTGTTTTTT. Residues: CASSLEPLAGENTGELFF.

The CDR3 spells CASSQDGLAGGTGELFF. The CDR3 coding sequence is TGTGCCAGCAGCCAAGACGGACTAGCGGGGGGTACCGGGGAGCTGTTTTTT. The J gene is TRBJ2-2, the V gene TRBV4-2; the match to TRBD2 covers 14 bases. The CDR3 consists of 17 residues. V lost 0 bases to trimming and J lost 5 bases; unmatched junction nucleotides: 2. Germline V CDR1 and CDR2: LGHNA, YNFKEQ.

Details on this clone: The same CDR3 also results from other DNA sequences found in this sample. The CDR3 loop is CASSQEGGTYEQYF. CDR3 DNA: TGCGCCAGCAGCCAAGAAGGAGGGACCTACGAGCAGTACTTC. This chain links TRBV4-1 with TRBJ2-7; TRBD2 is a possible D gene (6 bases). Germline CDR1 and CDR2: MGHRA and YSYEKL. CDR3 length: 14 residues. The ends were cut back, 0 bases at V and 2 bases at J, with 8 bases in the middle.

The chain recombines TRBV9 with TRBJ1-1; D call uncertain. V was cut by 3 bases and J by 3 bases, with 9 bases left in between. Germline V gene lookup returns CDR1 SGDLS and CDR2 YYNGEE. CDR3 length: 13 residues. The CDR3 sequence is CASSDTGYTEAFF. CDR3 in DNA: TGTGCCAGCAGCGATACGGGGTACACTGAAGCTTTCTTT.

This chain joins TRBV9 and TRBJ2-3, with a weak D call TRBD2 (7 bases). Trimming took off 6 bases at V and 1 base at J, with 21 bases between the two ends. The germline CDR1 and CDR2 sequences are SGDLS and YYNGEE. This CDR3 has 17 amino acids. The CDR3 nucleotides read TGTGCCAGCAATCCTACTGGGGGGGCGACCGGCACAGATACGCAGTATTTT. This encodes CASNPTGGATGTDTQYF.

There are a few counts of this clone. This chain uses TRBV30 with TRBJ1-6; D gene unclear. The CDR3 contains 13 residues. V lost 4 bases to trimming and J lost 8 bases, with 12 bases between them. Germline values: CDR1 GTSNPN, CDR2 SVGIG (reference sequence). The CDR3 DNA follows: TGTGCCTGGACAGCGCGGGAGGATTCACCCCTCCACTTT. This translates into CAWTAREDSPLHF.

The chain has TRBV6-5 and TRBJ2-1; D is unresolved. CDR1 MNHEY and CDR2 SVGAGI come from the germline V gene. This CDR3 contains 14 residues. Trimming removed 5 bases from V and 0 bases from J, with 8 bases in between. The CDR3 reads CASSQTSSYNEQFF. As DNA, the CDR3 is TGTGCCAGCAGTCAGACCTCCTCCTACAATGAGCAGTTCTTC.

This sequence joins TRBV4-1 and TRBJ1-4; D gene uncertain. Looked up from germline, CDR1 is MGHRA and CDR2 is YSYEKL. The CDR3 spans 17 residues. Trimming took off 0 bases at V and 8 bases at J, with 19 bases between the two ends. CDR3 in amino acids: CASSQDLETVLYEKLFF. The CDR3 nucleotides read TGCGCCAGCAGCCAAGATCTTGAAACTGTGTTATACGAAAAACTGTTTTTT.

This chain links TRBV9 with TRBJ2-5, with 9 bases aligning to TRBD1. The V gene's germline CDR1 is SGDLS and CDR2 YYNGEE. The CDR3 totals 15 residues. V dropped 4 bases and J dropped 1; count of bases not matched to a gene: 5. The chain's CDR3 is CASSTGGVPQETQYF. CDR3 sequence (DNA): TGTGCCAGCAGCACAGGGGGCGTACCCCAAGAGACCCAGTACTTC.

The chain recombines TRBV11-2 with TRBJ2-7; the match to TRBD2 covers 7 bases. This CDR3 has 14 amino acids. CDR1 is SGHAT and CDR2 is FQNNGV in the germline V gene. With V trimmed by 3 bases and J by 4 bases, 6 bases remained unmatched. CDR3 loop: CASSLRGGVYEQYF. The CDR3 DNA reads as TGTGCCAGCAGCTTGCGGGGAGGGGTATACGAGCAGTACTTC. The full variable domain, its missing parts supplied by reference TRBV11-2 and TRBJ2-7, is EAGVAQSPRYKIIEKRQSVAFWCNPISGHATLYWYQQILGQGPKLLIQFQNNGVVDDSQLPKDRFSAERLKGVDSTLKIQPAKLEDSAVYLCASSLRGGVYEQYFGPGTRLTVT.

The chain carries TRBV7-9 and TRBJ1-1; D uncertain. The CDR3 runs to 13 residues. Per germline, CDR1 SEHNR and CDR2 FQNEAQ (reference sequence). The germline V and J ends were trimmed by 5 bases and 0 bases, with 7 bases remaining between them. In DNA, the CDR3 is TGTGCCAGCAGCCCTTCTGTGAACACTGAAGCTTTCTTT. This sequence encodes CASSPSVNTEAFF.

CDR3 bases: TGTGCCAGCAGCCGATGGGGGTCCGGGGAGCTGTTTTTT. Its translation: CASSRWGSGELFF. V usage is TRBV5-4 and J usage is TRBJ2-2; D is tentatively TRBD1 or TRBD2 (5 bases each). The CDR3 is made up of 13 amino acids. Germline V gene sequence: CDR1 SGHNT, CDR2 YYREEE (reference sequence). The V end was cut by 4 bases, the J end by 6 bases, with 10 bases between.

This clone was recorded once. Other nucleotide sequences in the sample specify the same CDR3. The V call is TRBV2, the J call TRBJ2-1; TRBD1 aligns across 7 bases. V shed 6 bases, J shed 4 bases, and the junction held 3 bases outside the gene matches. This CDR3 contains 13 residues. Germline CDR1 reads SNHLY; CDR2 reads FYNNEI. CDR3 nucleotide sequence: TGTGCCAGCAGAGAGACAGGGTACAATGAGCAGTTCTTC. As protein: CASRETGYNEQFF.

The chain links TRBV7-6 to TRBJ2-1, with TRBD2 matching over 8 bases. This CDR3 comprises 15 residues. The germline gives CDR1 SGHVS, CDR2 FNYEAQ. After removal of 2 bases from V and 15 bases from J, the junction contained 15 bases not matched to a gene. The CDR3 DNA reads TGTGCCAGCAGCTTAAATGGGTTAGCGGGACCTGATACGTTCTTC. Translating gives CASSLNGLAGPDTFF.

The CDR3 sequence: CATRNSRMNTEAFF. CDR3 nucleotide sequence: TGTGCCACAAGGAACAGCCGCATGAACACTGAAGCTTTCTTT. The chain joins TRBV19 to TRBJ1-1, with D uncertain. The CDR3 is made up of 14 amino acids. The ends were cut back, 10 bases at V and 0 bases at J, with 15 bases in the middle. Germline CDR1 and CDR2: LNHDA and SQIVND (reference sequence).

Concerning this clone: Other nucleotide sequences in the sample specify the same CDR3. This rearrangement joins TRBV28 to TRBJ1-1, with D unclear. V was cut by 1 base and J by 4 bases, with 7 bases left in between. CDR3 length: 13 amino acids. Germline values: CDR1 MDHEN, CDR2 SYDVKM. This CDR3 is CASSLLGGTEAFF. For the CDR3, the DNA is TGTGCCAGCAGTTTATTGGGCGGCACTGAAGCTTTCTTT.

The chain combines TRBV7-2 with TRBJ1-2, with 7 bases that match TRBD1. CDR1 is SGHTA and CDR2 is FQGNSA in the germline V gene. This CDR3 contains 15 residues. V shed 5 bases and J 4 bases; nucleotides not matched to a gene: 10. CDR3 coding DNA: TGTGCCAGCAGCCCAGGGGACAGCAACATCTATGGCTACACCTTC. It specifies CASSPGDSNIYGYTF.

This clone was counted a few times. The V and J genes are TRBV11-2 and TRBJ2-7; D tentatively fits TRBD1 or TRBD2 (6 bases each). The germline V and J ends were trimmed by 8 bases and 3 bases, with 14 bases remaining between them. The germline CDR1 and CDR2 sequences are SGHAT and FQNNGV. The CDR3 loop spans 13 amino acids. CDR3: CASSEGGFYEQYF. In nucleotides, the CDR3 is TGTGCCAGCTCCGAGGGGGGCTTCTACGAGCAGTACTTC.

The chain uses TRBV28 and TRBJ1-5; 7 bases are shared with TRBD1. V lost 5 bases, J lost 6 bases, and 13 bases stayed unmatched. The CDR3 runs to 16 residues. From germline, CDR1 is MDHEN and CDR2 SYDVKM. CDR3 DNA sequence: TGTGCCAGCAGTCCACCGGGACAGCTCGTTGGTCAGCCCCAGCATTTT. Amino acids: CASSPPGQLVGQPQHF.

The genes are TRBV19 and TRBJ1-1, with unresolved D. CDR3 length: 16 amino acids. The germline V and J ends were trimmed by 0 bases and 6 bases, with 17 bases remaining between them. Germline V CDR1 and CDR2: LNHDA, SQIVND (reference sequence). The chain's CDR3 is CASSIDPMGQRAEAFF. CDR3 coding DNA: TGTGCCAGTAGTATAGATCCTATGGGTCAGAGGGCTGAAGCTTTCTTT. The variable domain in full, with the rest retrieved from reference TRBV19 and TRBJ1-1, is DGGITQSPKYLFRKEGQNVTLSCEQNLNHDAMYWYRQDPGQGLRLIYYSQIVNDFQKGDIAEGYSVSREKKESFPLTVTSAQKNPTAFYLCASSIDPMGQRAEAFFGQGTRLTVV.

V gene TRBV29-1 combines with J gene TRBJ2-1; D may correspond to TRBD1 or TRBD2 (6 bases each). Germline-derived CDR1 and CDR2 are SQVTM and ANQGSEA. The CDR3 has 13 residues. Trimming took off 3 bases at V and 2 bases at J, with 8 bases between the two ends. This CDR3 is CSVERDTYNEQFF. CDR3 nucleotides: TGCAGCGTTGAGCGGGACACCTACAATGAGCAGTTCTTC.